The rows below give T cell receptor beta chains drawn from one sample of a study of regulatory T cells in long-lasting Graves disease. TCRdb reprocessed the multiplex PCR reads via MiXCR and lists one record per CDR3 protein. The profile shows roughly 490,000 distinct CDR3 sequences, roughly 23% of them singletons. The specimen comprised peripheral blood mononuclear cells (PBMCs), sampled when the disease was refractory, from a patient treated with antithyroid drugs. The source of these receptors is a female donor with Graves disease. CDR3s include the opening cysteine and the closing phenylalanine or tryptophan. The order of the fields is V gene, D gene, J gene, clone size, CDR3 DNA, CDR3 protein. D genes are given only for firm matches. The size of a clone is reported for some rows only, either as once, few or many, or as a class for expanded clones.

V: TRBV28
D: TRBD1
J: TRBJ1-1
size: many
DNA: TGTGCCAGCAGCCGGAGGACAGGGGGCATCTGGGACACTGAAGCTTTCTTT
CDR3: CASSRRTGGIWDTEAFF

V: TRBV5-1
D: TRBD1
J: TRBJ1-1
size: -
DNA: TGCGCCAGCAGTTCCGGGGCAGGGGGGTACACTGAAGCTTTCTTT
CDR3: CASSSGAGGYTEAFF

V: TRBV5-1
D: -
J: TRBJ1-1
size: many
DNA: TGCGCCAGCAGCTTGGTAGCAGGGCTGGCGATGAACACTGAAGCTTTCTTT
CDR3: CASSLVAGLAMNTEAFF

V: TRBV6-1
D: -
J: TRBJ1-1
size: many
DNA: TGTGCCAGCAGTGTAGGTCAGTACACTGAAGCTTTCTTT
CDR3: CASSVGQYTEAFF

V: TRBV2
D: -
J: TRBJ1-1
size: many
DNA: TGTGCCACCCTCGGTAGACCGAACACTGAAGCTTTCTTT
CDR3: CATLGRPNTEAFF

V: TRBV11-2
D: -
J: TRBJ1-2
size: many
DNA: TGTGCCAGCAGCCCCCTCAGAGAGGCGGAAGGCTACACCTTC
CDR3: CASSPLREAEGYTF

V: TRBV9
D: -
J: TRBJ2-7
size: many
DNA: TGTGCCAGCAGTGCGGGACAGACCTACGAGCAGTACTTC
CDR3: CASSAGQTYEQYF

V: TRBV20-1
D: -
J: TRBJ1-1
size: -
DNA: TGCAGTGCTAGACTGGGGGAGACTGAAGCTTCCTTT
CDR3: CSARLGETEASF

V: TRBV5-6
D: TRBD1
J: TRBJ2-7
size: -
DNA: TGTGCCAGCAGCTTGGGTACTGGACAGGGGGCTTACGAGCAGTACTTC
CDR3: CASSLGTGQGAYEQYF

V: TRBV6-1
D: -
J: TRBJ1-5
size: few
DNA: TGTGCCAGCAATCGACAGGATAGCAATCAGCCCCAGCATTTT
CDR3: CASNRQDSNQPQHF

V: TRBV9
D: -
J: TRBJ2-7
size: -
DNA: TGTGCCAGCAGCGTAGAAGGGAGCGACGAGCAGTACTTC
CDR3: CASSVEGSDEQYF

V: TRBV29-1
D: -
J: TRBJ1-1
size: -
DNA: TGCAGCGTTGTAGGCATATCTGGGGAAGCTTTCTTT
CDR3: CSVVGISGEAFF

V: TRBV20-1
D: -
J: TRBJ1-1
size: many
DNA: TGCAGTGCTCCGTTACATGGGACTTCGAACACTGAAGCTTTCTTT
CDR3: CSAPLHGTSNTEAFF

V: TRBV12-5
D: TRBD2
J: TRBJ2-1
size: -
DNA: TGTGCTAGTAGCGGGAGAAGCTCCTACAATGAGCAGTTCTTC
CDR3: CASSGRSSYNEQFF

V: TRBV3-2
D: -
J: TRBJ2-4
size: -
DNA: TGTGCCAGCAGCCAAAGCAAAGTAATTCCGACAGAGATACAAGCCAAAAACATTCAGTACTTC
CDR3: CASSQSKVIPTEIQAKNIQYF

V: TRBV19
D: -
J: TRBJ1-6
size: -
DNA: TGTGCCAGTAATAGGAGCTCCTATAATTCACCCCTCCACTTT
CDR3: CASNRSSYNSPLHF

V: TRBV7-3
D: -
J: TRBJ2-1
size: -
DNA: TGTGCCAGCAGCTTAACTTCAGGACCGCCAAACTACAATGAGCAGTTCTTC
CDR3: CASSLTSGPPNYNEQFF

V: TRBV28
D: TRBD2
J: TRBJ2-5
size: many
DNA: TGTGCCAGCAGTCCGACTAGCAACCTTAGGGAGACCCAGTACTTC
CDR3: CASSPTSNLRETQYF

V: TRBV3-1
D: -
J: TRBJ2-7
size: -
DNA: TGTGCCAGCAGCCAAATTGGCAGAACCTACGAGCAGTACTTC
CDR3: CASSQIGRTYEQYF

V: TRBV5-1
D: -
J: TRBJ1-4
size: few
DNA: TGCGCCAGCAGCTCAGGGGATGGCACTAATGAAAAACTGTTTTTT
CDR3: CASSSGDGTNEKLFF

V: TRBV5-6
D: -
J: TRBJ2-6
size: few
DNA: TGTGCCAGCAGCTCTGGGGACAACTTCTCTGGGGCCAACGTCCTGACTTTC
CDR3: CASSSGDNFSGANVLTF

V: TRBV10-3
D: -
J: TRBJ1-6
size: many
DNA: TGTGCCATCAGTGAGTCGCCGCAGGGGACCTCACCCCTCCACTTT
CDR3: CAISESPQGTSPLHF